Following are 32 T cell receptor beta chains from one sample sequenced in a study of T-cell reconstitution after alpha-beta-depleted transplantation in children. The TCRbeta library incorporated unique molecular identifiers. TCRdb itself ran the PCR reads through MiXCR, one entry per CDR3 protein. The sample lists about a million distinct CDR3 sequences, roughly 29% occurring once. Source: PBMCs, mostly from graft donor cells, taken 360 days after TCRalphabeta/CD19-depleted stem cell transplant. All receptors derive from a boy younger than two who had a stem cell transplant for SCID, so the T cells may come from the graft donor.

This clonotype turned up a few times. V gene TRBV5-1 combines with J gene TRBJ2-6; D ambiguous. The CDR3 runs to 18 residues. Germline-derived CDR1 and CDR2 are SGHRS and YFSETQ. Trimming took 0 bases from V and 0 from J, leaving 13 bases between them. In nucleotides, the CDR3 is TGCGCCAGCAGCTTGGCGCCAGGTCGAAACTCTGGGGCCAACGTCCTGACTTTC. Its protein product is CASSLAPGRNSGANVLTF.

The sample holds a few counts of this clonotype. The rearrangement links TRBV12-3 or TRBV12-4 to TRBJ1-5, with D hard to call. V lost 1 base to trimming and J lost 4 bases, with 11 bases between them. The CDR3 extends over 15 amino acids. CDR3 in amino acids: CASSLGGQKNQPQHF. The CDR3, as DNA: TGTGCCAGCAGTTTAGGTGGGCAGAAAAATCAGCCCCAGCATTTT.

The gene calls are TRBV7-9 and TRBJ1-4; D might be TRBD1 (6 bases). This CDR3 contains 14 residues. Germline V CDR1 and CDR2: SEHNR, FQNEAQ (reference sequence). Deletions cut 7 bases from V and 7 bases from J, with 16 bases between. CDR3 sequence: CASTTTGFPEKLFF. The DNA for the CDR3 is TGTGCCAGCACCACAACAGGGTTCCCTGAAAAACTGTTTTTT.

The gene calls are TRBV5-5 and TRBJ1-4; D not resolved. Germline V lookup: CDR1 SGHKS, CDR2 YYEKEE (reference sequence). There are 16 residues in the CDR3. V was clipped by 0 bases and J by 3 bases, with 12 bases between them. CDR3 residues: CASSLETGGSNEKLFF. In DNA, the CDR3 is TGTGCCAGCAGCTTGGAGACTGGTGGGTCTAATGAAAAACTGTTTTTT.

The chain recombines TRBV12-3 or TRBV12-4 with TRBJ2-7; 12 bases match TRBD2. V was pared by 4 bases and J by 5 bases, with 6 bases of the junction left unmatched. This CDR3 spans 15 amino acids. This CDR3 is CASSSRLAGAHEQYF. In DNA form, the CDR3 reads TGTGCCAGCAGTTCGAGACTAGCGGGGGCCCACGAGCAGTACTTC.

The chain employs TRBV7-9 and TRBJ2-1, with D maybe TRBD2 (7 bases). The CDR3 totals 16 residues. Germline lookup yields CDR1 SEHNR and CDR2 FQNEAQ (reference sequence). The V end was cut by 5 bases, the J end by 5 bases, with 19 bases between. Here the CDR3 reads CASSPLGGGSNNEQFF. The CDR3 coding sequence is TGTGCCAGCAGCCCTTTAGGGGGGGGGTCCAACAATGAGCAGTTCTTC.

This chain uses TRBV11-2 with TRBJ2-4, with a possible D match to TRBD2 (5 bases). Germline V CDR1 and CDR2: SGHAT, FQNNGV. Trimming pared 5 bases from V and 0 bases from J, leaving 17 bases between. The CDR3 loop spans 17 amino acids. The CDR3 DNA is TGTGCCAGCAGCCCAGGTCCCACTAGGCTAGCCAAAAACATTCAGTACTTC. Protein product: CASSPGPTRLAKNIQYF.

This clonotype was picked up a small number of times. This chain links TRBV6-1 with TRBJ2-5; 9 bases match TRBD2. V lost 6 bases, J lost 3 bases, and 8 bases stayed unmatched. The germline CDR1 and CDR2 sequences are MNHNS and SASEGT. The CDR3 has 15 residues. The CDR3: CASSPIAGAKETQYF. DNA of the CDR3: TGTGCCAGCAGCCCTATAGCGGGGGCGAAAGAGACCCAGTACTTC.

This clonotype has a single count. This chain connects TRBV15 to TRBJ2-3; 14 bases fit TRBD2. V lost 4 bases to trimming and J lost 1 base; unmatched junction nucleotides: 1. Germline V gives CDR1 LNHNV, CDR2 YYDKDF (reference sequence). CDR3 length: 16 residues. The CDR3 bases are TGTGCCACCAGCAAGGGACTAGCGGGAGGCACAGATACGCAGTATTTT. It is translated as CATSKGLAGGTDTQYF.

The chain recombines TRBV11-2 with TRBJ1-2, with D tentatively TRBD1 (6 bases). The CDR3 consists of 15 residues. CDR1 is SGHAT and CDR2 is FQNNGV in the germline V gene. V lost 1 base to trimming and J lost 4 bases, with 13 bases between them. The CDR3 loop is CASSLGRQARYGYTF. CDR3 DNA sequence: TGTGCCAGCAGCTTAGGCCGACAGGCCCGCTATGGCTACACCTTC. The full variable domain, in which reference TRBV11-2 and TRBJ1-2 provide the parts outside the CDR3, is EAGVAQSPRYKIIEKRQSVAFWCNPISGHATLYWYQQILGQGPKLLIQFQNNGVVDDSQLPKDRFSAERLKGVDSTLKIQPAKLEDSAVYLCASSLGRQARYGYTFGSGTRLTVV.

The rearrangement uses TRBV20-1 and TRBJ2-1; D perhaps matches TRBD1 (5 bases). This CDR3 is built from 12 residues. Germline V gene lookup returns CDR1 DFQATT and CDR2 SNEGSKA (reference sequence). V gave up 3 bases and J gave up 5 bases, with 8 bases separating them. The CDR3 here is CSARDTNNEQFF. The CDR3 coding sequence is TGCAGTGCTAGGGACACTAACAATGAGCAGTTCTTC.

CDR3 sequence (DNA): TGTGCCAGCAGCCAAGAGGGGACCAGAATAGCGGGGTACGAGCAGTACTTC. This sequence encodes CASSQEGTRIAGYEQYF. The chain recombines TRBV4-2 with TRBJ2-7; 8 bases line up with TRBD2. After removal of 0 bases from V and 4 bases from J, the junction contained 11 bases not matched to a gene. Germline-derived CDR1 and CDR2 are LGHNA and YNFKEQ. This CDR3 region has 17 residues.

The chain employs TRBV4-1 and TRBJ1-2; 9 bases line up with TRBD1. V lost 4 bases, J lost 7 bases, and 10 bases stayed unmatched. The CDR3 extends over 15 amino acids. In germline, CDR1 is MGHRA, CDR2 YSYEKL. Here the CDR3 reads CASSPAQGASSGYTF. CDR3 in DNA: TGCGCCAGCAGCCCTGCACAGGGGGCCTCCAGTGGCTACACCTTC.

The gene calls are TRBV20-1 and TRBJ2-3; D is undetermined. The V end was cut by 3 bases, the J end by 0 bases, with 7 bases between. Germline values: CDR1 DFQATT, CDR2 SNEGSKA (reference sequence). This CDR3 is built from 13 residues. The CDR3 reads CSASLQSTDTQYF. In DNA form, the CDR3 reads TGCAGTGCTAGCTTACAGAGCACAGATACGCAGTATTTT.

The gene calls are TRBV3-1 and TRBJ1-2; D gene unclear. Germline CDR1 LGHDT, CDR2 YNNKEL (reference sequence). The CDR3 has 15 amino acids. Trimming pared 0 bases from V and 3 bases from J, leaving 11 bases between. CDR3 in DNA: TGTGCCAGCAGCCAAGACGGGGAGTGGGACTATGGCTACACCTTC. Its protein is CASSQDGEWDYGYTF.

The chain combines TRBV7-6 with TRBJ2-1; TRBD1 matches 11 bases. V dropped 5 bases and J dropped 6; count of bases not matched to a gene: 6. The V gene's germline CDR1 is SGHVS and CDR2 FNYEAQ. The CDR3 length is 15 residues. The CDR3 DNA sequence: TGTGCCAGCAGCCCGGGGACAGGGGGAATCAATGAGCAGTTCTTC. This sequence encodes CASSPGTGGINEQFF.

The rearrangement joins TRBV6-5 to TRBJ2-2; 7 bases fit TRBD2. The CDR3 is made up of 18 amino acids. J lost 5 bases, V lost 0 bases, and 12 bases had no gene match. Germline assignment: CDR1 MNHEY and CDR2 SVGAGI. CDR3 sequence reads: CASSYSLGPGGETGELFF. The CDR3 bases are TGTGCCAGCAGTTACTCCCTTGGGCCGGGGGGTGAGACCGGGGAGCTGTTTTTT.

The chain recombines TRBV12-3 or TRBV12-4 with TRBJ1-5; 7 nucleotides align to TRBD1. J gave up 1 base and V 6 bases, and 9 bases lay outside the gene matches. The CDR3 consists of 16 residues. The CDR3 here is CASRPQGEVSNQPQHF. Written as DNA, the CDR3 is TGTGCCAGCAGACCCCAGGGGGAAGTGAGCAATCAGCCCCAGCATTTT.

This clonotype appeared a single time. CDR3 DNA: TGTGCCAGCAGCGGTGACAGCTATGCGTCACTACTCTCTGGAAACACCATATATTTT. Translating it yields CASSGDSYASLLSGNTIYF. V is TRBV9 and J is TRBJ1-3; possibly TRBD1 for D (5 bases). This CDR3 region has 19 residues. Germline CDR1 reads SGDLS; CDR2 reads YYNGEE. With 3 bases removed from V and 0 bases from J, the gap between germline ends came to 22 bases.

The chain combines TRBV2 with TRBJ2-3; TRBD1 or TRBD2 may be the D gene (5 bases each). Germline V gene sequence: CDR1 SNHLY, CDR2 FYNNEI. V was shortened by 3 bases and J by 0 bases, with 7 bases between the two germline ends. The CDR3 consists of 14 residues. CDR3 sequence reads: CASSDWGSTDTQYF. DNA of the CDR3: TGTGCCAGCAGTGATTGGGGGAGCACAGATACGCAGTATTTT.

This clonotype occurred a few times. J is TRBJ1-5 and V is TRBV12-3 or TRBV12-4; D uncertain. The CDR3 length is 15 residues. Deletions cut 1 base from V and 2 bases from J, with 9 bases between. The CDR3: CASSLVRGGNQPQHF. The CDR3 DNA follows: TGTGCCAGCAGTTTAGTGCGCGGGGGCAATCAGCCCCAGCATTTT.

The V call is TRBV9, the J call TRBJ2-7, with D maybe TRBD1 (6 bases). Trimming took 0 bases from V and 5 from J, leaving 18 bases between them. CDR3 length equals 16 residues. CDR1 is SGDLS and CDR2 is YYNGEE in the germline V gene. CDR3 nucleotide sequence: TGTGCCAGCAGCGTAGGGGGGCGGACCCGAAGCCACGAGCAGTACTTC. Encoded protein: CASSVGGRTRSHEQYF.

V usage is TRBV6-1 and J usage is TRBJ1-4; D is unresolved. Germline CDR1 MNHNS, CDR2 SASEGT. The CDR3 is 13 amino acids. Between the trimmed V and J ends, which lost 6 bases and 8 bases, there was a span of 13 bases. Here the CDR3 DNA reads TGTGCCAGCAGCCGTTACGACGGAGAAAAACTGTTTTTT. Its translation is CASSRYDGEKLFF.

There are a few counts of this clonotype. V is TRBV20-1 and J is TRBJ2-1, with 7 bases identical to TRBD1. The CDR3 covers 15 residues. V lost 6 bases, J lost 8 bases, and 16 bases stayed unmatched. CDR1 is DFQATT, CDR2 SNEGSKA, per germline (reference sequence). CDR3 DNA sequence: TGCAGTGCCCCTAGCCTCGGGACAGCCCGACATGAGCAGTTCTTC. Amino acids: CSAPSLGTARHEQFF.

This chain's CDR3 is CASSYPYGGQSTYEQYF. DNA of the CDR3: TGTGCCAGCAGTTACCCTTATGGGGGACAGTCGACCTACGAGCAGTACTTC. This chain joins TRBV28 and TRBJ2-7; 7 nucleotides agree with TRBD1. CDR1 and CDR2 (germline): MDHEN, SYDVKM. The CDR3 is 17 amino acids. The ends lost 4 bases at V and 2 bases at J; junction bases unmatched: 14.

The CDR3 DNA sequence: TGTGCCAGCCGCAGATGGCCGCTCTACGAGCAGTACTTC. Amino acids: CASRRWPLYEQYF. The genes are TRBV2 and TRBJ2-7; D ambiguous. The V gene's germline CDR1 is SNHLY and CDR2 FYNNEI. The length of the CDR3 is 13 residues. Trimming removed 8 bases from V and 3 bases from J, with 14 bases in between. Filled out from reference TRBV2 and TRBJ2-7, the complete variable domain reads EPEVTQTPSHQVTQMGQEVILRCVPISNHLYFYWYRQILGQKVEFLVSFYNNEISEKSEIFDDQFSVERPDGSNFTLKIRSTKLEDSAMYFCASRRWPLYEQYFGPGTRLTVT.

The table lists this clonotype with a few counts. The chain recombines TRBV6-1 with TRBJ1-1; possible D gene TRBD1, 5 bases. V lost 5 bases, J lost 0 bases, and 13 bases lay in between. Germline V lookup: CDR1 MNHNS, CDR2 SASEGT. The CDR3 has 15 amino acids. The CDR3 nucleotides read TGTGCCAGCAGTCCGGGACGGTACATGAACACTGAAGCTTTCTTT. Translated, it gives CASSPGRYMNTEAFF.

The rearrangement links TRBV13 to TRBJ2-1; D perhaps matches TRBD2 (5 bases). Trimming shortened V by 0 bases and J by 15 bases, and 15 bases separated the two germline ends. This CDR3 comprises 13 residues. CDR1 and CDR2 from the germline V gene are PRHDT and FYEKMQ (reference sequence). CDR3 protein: CASSLGIRSGPFF. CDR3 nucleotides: TGTGCCAGCAGCTTAGGTATAAGGAGCGGACCGTTCTTC.

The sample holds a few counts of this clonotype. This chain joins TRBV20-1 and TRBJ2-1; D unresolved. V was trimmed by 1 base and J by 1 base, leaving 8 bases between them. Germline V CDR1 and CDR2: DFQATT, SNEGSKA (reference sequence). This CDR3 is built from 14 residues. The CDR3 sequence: CSARGAVSYNEQFF. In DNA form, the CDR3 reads TGCAGTGCTAGAGGTGCAGTTTCCTACAATGAGCAGTTCTTC.

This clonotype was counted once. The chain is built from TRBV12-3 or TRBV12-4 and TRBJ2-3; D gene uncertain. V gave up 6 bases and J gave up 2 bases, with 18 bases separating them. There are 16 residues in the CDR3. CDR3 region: CASSLHGPLNTDTQYF. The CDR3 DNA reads TGTGCCAGCAGCCTTCACGGCCCCTTGAACACAGATACGCAGTATTTT.

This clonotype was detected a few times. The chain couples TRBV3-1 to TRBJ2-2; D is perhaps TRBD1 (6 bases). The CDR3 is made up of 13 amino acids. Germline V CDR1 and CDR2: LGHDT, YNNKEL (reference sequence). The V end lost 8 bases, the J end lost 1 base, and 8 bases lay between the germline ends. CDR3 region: CASGGRNTGELFF. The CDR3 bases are TGTGCCAGCGGGGGCAGGAACACCGGGGAGCTGTTTTTT.

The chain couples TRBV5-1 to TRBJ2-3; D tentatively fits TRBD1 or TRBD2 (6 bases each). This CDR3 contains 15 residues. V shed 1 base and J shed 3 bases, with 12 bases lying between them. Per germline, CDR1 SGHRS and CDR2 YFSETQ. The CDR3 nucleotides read TGCGCCAGCAGCTTGTTGGGGGGCTGGACAGATACGCAGTATTTT. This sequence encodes CASSLLGGWTDTQYF.